This TCR beta chain came from a study of immune evolution from preneoplasia to lung adenocarcinoma. Regarding the study as a whole: Clonality was highest in normal lung, lower in later-stage lesions apparently.

Points on this clone: Its antigen is undetermined.

The repertoire was sequenced with immunoSEQ multiplex PCR; TCRdb's copy has only in-frame clones and lacks some. The sample lists approximately 2,500 clones, 84% occurring once. Trimming left V 1 base short and J 5 bases short, with 11 bases between. The germline V gene encodes CDR1 MDHEN and CDR2 SYDVKM. The CDR3 runs 14 residues. The specimen sequenced was FFPE invasive lung adenocarcinoma tissue. The chain carries TRBV28 and TRBJ2-5; D not resolved. The sequence was collected from a person aged 65 to 79 with invasive lung adenocarcinoma. Here the CDR3 reads CASSLYNGAETQYF. DNA of the CDR3: TGTGCCAGCAGTTTATATAACGGTGCGGAGACCCAGTACTTC.